The 8 T cell receptor beta chains below all came from one sample that was sequenced in a study of T cells after yellow fever vaccination. A single record per CDR3 protein comes from TCRdb applying MiXCR to the 5' RACE reads. The sample shows about 320,000 distinct CDR3 sequences, approximately 4.3% of them seen only once. The sample consisted of PBMCs, taken 15 days after the yellow fever booster vaccination. Receptors originate from a young man who received the YFV17D yellow fever vaccine.

The genes are TRBV6-5 and TRBJ2-7; no reliable D call. Trimming pared 6 bases from V and 0 bases from J, leaving 12 bases between. Germline loops: CDR1 MNHEY, CDR2 SVGAGI. CDR3 length equals 14 residues. In nucleotides, the CDR3 is TGTGCCAGCAGAGCGACATGGGGCTCCTACGAGCAGTACGTC. As protein: CASRATWGSYEQYV.

The chain carries TRBV20-1 and TRBJ1-1; no clear D. The germline gives CDR1 DFQATT, CDR2 SNEGSKA (reference sequence). This CDR3 is 12 amino acids long. The ends were cut back, 3 bases at V and 7 bases at J, with 12 bases in the middle. The CDR3 here is CSASRDGGEAFF. CDR3 nucleotides: TGCAGTGCTAGTCGGGATGGCGGTGAAGCTTTCTTT.

This clonotype was counted at least ten times. V gene TRBV20-1 combines with J gene TRBJ1-2, with 8 bases lining up with TRBD1. There are 14 residues in the CDR3. Germline loops: CDR1 DFQATT, CDR2 SNEGSKA (reference sequence). The J segment lost 2 bases and the V segment lost 5 bases, leaving 7 bases of the junction unmatched. CDR3 region: CSAYRGQANYGYTF. The CDR3 DNA sequence: TGCAGTGCTTACCGGGGACAGGCCAACTATGGCTACACCTTC.

This clonotype is labeled as medium-sized (0.01 to 0.1%). This chain connects TRBV9 to TRBJ1-1; D is unresolved. The length of the CDR3 is 13 residues. Trimming left V 0 bases short and J 4 bases short, with 7 bases between. Germline CDR1 and CDR2: SGDLS and YYNGEE. The CDR3 DNA reads as TGTGCCAGCAGCGTAGGGACGGGCACTGAAGCTTTCTTT. It yields the protein CASSVGTGTEAFF.

This clonotype was seen at least ten times. The chain joins TRBV12-3 or TRBV12-4 to TRBJ1-1; TRBD1 is a possible D gene (5 bases). Trimming removed 7 bases at V and 4 bases at J, with 10 bases between. The CDR3 has 12 residues. Written as DNA, the CDR3 is TGTGCCAGCACTCTTCAGGGCACTGAAGCTTTCTTT. This gives the protein CASTLQGTEAFF.

The chain links TRBV18 to TRBJ2-5; D not certain. The CDR3 is made up of 13 amino acids. CDR1 KGHSH and CDR2 LQKENI come from the germline V gene. Trimming cost V 1 base and J 4 bases, with 7 bases left between them. The CDR3 is CASSPLVRETQYF. The CDR3 region has the DNA TGTGCCAGCTCACCACTAGTCCGAGAGACCCAGTACTTC.

The table lists this clonotype with many counts. V gene TRBV5-1 combines with J gene TRBJ2-2, with D perhaps given as TRBD1 or TRBD2 (5 bases each). Germline CDR1 SGHRS, CDR2 YFSETQ. V shed 3 bases and J shed 1 base, with 10 bases lying between them. The CDR3 sequence is 15 residues long. The CDR3 DNA reads as TGCGCCAGCAGCTGGGGGACCTTGAACACCGGGGAGCTGTTTTTT. Its translation: CASSWGTLNTGELFF.

This clonotype was counted many times. In DNA form, the CDR3 reads TGCAGCGTTGGTAAGAACACTGAAGCTTTCTTT. This sequence encodes CSVGKNTEAFF. J is TRBJ1-1 and V is TRBV29-1, with D unresolved. Trimming left V 4 bases short and J 1 base short, with 4 bases between. The CDR3 contains 11 residues. Germline V CDR1 and CDR2: SQVTM, ANQGSEA.